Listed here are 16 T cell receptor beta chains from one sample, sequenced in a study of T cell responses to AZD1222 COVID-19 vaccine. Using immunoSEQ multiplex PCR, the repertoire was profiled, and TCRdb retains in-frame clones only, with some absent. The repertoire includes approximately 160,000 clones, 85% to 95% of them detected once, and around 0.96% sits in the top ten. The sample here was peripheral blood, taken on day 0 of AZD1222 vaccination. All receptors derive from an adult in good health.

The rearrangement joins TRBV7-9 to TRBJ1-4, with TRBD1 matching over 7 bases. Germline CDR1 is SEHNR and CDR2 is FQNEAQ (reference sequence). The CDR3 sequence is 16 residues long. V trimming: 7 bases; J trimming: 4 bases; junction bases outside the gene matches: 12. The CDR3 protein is CASTLGAGGSNEKLFF. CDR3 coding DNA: TGTGCCAGCACCCTAGGGGCAGGGGGGAGTAATGAAAAACTGTTTTTT. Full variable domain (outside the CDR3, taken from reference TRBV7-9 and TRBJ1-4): DTGVSQNPRHKITKRGQNVTFRCDPISEHNRLYWYRQTLGQGPEFLTYFQNEAQLEKSRLLSDRFSAERPKGSFSTLEIQRTEQGDSAMYLCASTLGAGGSNEKLFFGSGTQLSVL.

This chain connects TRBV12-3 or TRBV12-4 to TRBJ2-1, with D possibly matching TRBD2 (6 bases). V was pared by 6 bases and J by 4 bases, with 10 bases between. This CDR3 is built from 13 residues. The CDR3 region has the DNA TGTGCCAGCAGCTCGGGGACTTACAATGAGCAGTTCTTC. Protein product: CASSSGTYNEQFF.

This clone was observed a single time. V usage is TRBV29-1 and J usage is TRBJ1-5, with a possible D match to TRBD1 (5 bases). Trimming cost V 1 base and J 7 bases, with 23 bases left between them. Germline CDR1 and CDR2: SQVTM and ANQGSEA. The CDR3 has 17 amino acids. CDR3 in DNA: TGCAGCGTTGAAGTCCGGAGACAGAACGGGGGAGGGCAGCCCCAGCATTTT. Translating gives CSVEVRRQNGGGQPQHF.

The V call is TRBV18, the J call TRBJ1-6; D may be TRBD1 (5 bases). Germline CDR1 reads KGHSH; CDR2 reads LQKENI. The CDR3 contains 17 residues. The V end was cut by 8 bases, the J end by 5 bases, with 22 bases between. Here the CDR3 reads CASTTNMMAGNNSPLHF. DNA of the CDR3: TGTGCCAGCACAACCAACATGATGGCAGGGAATAATTCACCCCTCCACTTT.

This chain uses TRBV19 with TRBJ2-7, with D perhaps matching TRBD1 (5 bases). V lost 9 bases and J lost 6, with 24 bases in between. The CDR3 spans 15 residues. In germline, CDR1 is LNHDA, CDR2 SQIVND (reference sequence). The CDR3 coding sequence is TGTGCCAGCCATATTGAGACCAGGGTACTAAGCGAGCAGTACTTC. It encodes CASHIETRVLSEQYF.

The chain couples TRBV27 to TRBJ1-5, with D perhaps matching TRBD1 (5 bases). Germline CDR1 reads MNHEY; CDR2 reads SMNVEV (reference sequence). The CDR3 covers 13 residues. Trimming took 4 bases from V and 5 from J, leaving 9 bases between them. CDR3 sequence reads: CASSYTTDQPQHF. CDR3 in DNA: TGTGCCAGCAGTTACACGACAGATCAGCCCCAGCATTTT.

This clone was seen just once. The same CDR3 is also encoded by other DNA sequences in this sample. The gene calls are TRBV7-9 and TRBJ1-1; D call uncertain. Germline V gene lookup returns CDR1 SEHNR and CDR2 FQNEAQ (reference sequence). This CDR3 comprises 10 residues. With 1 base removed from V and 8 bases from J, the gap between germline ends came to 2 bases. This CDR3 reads CASSLVEAFF. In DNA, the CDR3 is TGTGCCAGCAGCTTAGTAGAAGCTTTCTTT. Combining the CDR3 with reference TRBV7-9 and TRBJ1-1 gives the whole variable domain DTGVSQNPRHKITKRGQNVTFRCDPISEHNRLYWYRQTLGQGPEFLTYFQNEAQLEKSRLLSDRFSAERPKGSFSTLEIQRTEQGDSAMYLCASSLVEAFFGQGTRLTVV.

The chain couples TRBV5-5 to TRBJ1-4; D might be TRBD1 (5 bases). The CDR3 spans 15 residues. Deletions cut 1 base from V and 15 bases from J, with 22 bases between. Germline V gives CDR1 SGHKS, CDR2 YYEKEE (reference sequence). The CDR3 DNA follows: TGTGCCAGCAGCTTGTACGTAAACCGAAAACAGGAGGTGTTTTTT. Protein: CASSLYVNRKQEVFF.

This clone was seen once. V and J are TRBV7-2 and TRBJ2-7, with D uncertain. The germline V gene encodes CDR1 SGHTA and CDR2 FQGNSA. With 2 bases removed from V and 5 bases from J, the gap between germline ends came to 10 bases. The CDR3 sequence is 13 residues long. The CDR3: CASSLPSPDEQYF. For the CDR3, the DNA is TGTGCCAGCAGCTTACCTAGTCCGGACGAGCAGTACTTC.

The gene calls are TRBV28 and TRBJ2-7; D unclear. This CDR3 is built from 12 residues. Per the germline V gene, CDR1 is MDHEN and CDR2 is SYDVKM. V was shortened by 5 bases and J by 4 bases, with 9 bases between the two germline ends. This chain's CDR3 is CASSVDGYEQYF. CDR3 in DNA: TGTGCCAGCAGTGTGGACGGGTACGAGCAGTACTTC.

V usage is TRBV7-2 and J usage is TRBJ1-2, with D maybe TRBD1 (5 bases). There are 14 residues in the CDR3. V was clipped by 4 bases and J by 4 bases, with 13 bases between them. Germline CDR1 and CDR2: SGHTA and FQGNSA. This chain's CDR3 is CASSSPGLRYGYTF. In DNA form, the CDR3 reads TGTGCCAGCAGCTCGCCGGGACTCCGCTATGGCTACACCTTC.

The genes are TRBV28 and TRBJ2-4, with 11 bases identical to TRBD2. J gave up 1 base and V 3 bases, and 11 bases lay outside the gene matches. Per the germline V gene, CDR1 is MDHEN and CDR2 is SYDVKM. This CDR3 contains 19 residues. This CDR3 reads CASSFRGSGGVRAKNIQYF. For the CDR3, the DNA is TGTGCCAGCAGTTTTCGAGGTAGCGGGGGGGTTCGGGCCAAAAACATTCAGTACTTC.

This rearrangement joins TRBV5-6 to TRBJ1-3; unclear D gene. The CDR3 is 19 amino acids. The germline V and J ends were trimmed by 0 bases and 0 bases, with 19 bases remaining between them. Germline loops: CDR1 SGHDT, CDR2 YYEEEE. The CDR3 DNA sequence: TGTGCCAGCAGCTTGGATATCCAGCCAAACGTCGGCTCTGGAAACACCATATATTTT. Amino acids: CASSLDIQPNVGSGNTIYF.

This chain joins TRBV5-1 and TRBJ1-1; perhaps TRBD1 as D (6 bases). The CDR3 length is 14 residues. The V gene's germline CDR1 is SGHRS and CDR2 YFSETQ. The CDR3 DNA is TGCGCTACCCGACTAGGGGGTGAGGGCACTGAAGCTTTCTTT. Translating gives CATRLGGEGTEAFF.

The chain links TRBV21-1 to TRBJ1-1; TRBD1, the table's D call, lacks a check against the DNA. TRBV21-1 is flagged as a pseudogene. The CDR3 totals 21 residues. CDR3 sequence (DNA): TGTGCCAGCAGCGAAAAGCCCACCTACCGTGACGGAAACAGGGGGAACACTGAAGCTTTCTTT. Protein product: CASSEKPTYRDGNRGNTEAFF.

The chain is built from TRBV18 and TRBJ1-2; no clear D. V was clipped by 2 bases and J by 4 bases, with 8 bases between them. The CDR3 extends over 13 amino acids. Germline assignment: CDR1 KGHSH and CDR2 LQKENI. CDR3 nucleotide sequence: TGTGCCAGCTCACCAGGAGGATTCTATGGCTACACCTTC. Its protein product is CASSPGGFYGYTF. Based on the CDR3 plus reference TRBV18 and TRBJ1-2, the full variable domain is NAGVMQNPRHLVRRRGQEARLRCSPMKGHSHVYWYRQLPEEGLKFMVYLQKENIIDESGMPKERFSAEFPKEGPSILRIQQVVRGDSAAYFCASSPGGFYGYTFGSGTRLTVV.